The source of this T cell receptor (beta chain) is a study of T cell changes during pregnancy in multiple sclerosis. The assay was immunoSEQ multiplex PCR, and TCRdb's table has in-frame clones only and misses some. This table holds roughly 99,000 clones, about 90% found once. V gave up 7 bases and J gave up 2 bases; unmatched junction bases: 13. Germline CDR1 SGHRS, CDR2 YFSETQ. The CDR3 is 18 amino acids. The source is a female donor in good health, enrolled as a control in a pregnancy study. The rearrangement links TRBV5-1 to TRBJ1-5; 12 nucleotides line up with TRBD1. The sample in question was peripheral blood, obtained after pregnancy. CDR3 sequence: CASPIRDRGPYRNQPQHF. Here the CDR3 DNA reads TGCGCCAGCCCCATTCGGGACAGGGGGCCCTATCGCAATCAGCCCCAGCATTTT.